The rows below give T cell receptor beta chains drawn from one sample of a study of T cells after somatic rescue of genetic block. Clones were sequenced by immunoSEQ multiplex PCR, and TCRdb holds only the in-frame ones, with some missing. The data contain about 14,000 clones, approximately 70% of them seen just once; the ten biggest clones take up 20%. Sequenced input: peripheral blood mononuclear cells (PBMCs). These receptor sequences come from a boy under 18. Each CDR3 is given with its conserved first and last residue. D genes are given only for firm matches. Where a row states a size, it is once, few, many or the class of an expanded clone; other rows omit it.

j_call: TRBJ2-7; v_call: TRBV5-1; d_call: .; cdr3_length: 14; clone_size: medium-sized; cdr3_aa: CASSLGQGLYEQYF; cdr3_nt: TGCGCCAGCAGCTTGGGCCAGGGGTTGTACGAGCAGTACTTC
j_call: TRBJ1-6; v_call: TRBV5-1; d_call: TRBD1; cdr3_length: 14; clone_size: .; cdr3_aa: CASSQGQGASPLHF; cdr3_nt: TGCGCCAGCAGCCAGGGACAGGGGGCTTCACCCCTCCACTTT
j_call: TRBJ2-3; v_call: TRBV28; d_call: TRBD1; cdr3_length: 16; clone_size: .; cdr3_aa: CASSPGQGATTDTQYF; cdr3_nt: TGTGCCAGCAGTCCAGGACAGGGGGCGACCACAGATACGCAGTATTTT
j_call: TRBJ2-6; v_call: TRBV5-4; d_call: TRBD1; cdr3_length: 17; clone_size: .; cdr3_aa: CASRLGRGPTGANVLTF; cdr3_nt: TGTGCCAGCAGACTTGGCAGGGGGCCAACTGGGGCCAACGTCCTGACTTTC
j_call: TRBJ2-6; v_call: TRBV5-1; d_call: .; cdr3_length: 15; clone_size: few; cdr3_aa: CASSPAGSGANVLTF; cdr3_nt: TGCGCCAGCAGCCCGGCGGGGTCTGGGGCCAACGTCCTGACTTTC
j_call: TRBJ1-5; v_call: TRBV30; d_call: .; cdr3_length: 15; clone_size: .; cdr3_aa: CAWSVRGSSNQPQHF; cdr3_nt: TGTGCCTGGAGTGTACGAGGTTCTAGCAATCAGCCCCAGCATTTT
j_call: TRBJ1-1; v_call: TRBV6-6; d_call: TRBD1; cdr3_length: 16; clone_size: .; cdr3_aa: CASIKRTGSRYTEAFF; cdr3_nt: TGTGCCTCCATTAAAAGGACAGGCAGTAGGTACACTGAAGCTTTCTTT
j_call: TRBJ2-3; v_call: TRBV18; d_call: .; cdr3_length: 13; clone_size: once; cdr3_aa: CASSPRTTDTQYF; cdr3_nt: TGTGCCAGCTCACCAAGGACTACAGATACGCAGTATTTT
j_call: TRBJ1-1; v_call: TRBV19; d_call: .; cdr3_length: 14; clone_size: .; cdr3_aa: CASSIPGLNTEAFF; cdr3_nt: TGTGCCAGTAGTATCCCGGGTTTGAACACTGAAGCTTTCTTT
j_call: TRBJ1-2; v_call: TRBV2; d_call: TRBD1; cdr3_length: 15; clone_size: .; cdr3_aa: CASSDPGTGGRGYTF; cdr3_nt: TGTGCCAGCAGTGACCCGGGCACAGGGGGGAGGGGCTACACCTTC
j_call: TRBJ2-1; v_call: TRBV4-2; d_call: TRBD2; cdr3_length: 17; clone_size: .; cdr3_aa: CASSQDQAGGPYNEQFF; cdr3_nt: TGTGCCAGCAGCCAAGATCAGGCGGGAGGGCCCTACAATGAGCAGTTCTTC
j_call: TRBJ1-4; v_call: TRBV7-9; d_call: .; cdr3_length: 15; clone_size: once; cdr3_aa: CASSYLGGSNEKLFF; cdr3_nt: TGTGCCAGCAGCTACTTGGGGGGCTCTAATGAAAAACTGTTTTTT
j_call: TRBJ1-5; v_call: TRBV10-1; d_call: .; cdr3_length: 11; clone_size: .; cdr3_aa: CATLSNQPQHF; cdr3_nt: TGCGCCACTCTTAGCAATCAGCCCCAGCATTTT
j_call: TRBJ1-5; v_call: TRBV7-3; d_call: .; cdr3_length: 13; clone_size: .; cdr3_aa: CASSVRGNQPQHF; cdr3_nt: TGTGCCAGCAGCGTCCGGGGCAATCAGCCCCAGCATTTT
j_call: TRBJ1-5; v_call: TRBV21-1; d_call: .; cdr3_length: 15; clone_size: .; cdr3_aa: CASSTGFNSNQPQHF; cdr3_nt: TGTGCCAGCAGCACAGGTTTCAATAGCAATCAGCCCCAGCATTTT
j_call: TRBJ1-5; v_call: TRBV6-4; d_call: TRBD1; cdr3_length: 11; clone_size: .; cdr3_aa: CAIQGGQPQHF; cdr3_nt: TGTGCCATCCAGGGGGGGCAGCCCCAGCATTTT
j_call: TRBJ2-2; v_call: TRBV30; d_call: .; cdr3_length: 14; clone_size: .; cdr3_aa: CAWSVLGNTGELFF; cdr3_nt: TGTGCCTGGAGTGTACTCGGAAACACCGGGGAGCTGTTTTTT
j_call: TRBJ2-3; v_call: TRBV7-2; d_call: .; cdr3_length: 12; clone_size: few; cdr3_aa: CASSLYADTQYF; cdr3_nt: TGTGCCAGCAGCTTGTACGCAGATACGCAGTATTTT
j_call: TRBJ1-6; v_call: TRBV5-1; d_call: .; cdr3_length: 14; clone_size: .; cdr3_aa: CASSSADTYSPLHF; cdr3_nt: TGCGCCAGCAGCTCGGCCGACACATACTCACCCCTCCACTTT
j_call: TRBJ2-5; v_call: TRBV7-8; d_call: TRBD2; cdr3_length: 17; clone_size: .; cdr3_aa: CASSSPFLTSSEETQYF; cdr3_nt: TGTGCCAGCAGCTCCCCCTTTCTGACTAGCTCAGAAGAGACCCAGTACTTC
j_call: TRBJ1-2; v_call: TRBV10-3; d_call: TRBD1; cdr3_length: 11; clone_size: .; cdr3_aa: CAITGGYGYTF; cdr3_nt: TGTGCCATCACAGGGGGCTATGGCTACACCTTC
j_call: TRBJ1-6; v_call: TRBV27; d_call: TRBD1; cdr3_length: 16; clone_size: .; cdr3_aa: CASSLTGGSYNSPLHF; cdr3_nt: TGTGCCAGCAGTTTGACAGGGGGCTCCTATAATTCACCCCTCCACTTT
j_call: TRBJ1-2; v_call: TRBV4-1; d_call: TRBD1; cdr3_length: 15; clone_size: .; cdr3_aa: CASSQEGQVNYGYTF; cdr3_nt: TGCGCCAGCAGCCAAGAAGGACAGGTAAACTATGGCTACACCTTC
j_call: TRBJ1-1; v_call: TRBV7-8; d_call: .; cdr3_length: 15; clone_size: .; cdr3_aa: CASSLVGGFFTEAFF; cdr3_nt: TGTGCCAGCAGCTTAGTCGGGGGATTTTTTACTGAAGCTTTCTTT
j_call: TRBJ2-7; v_call: TRBV6-5; d_call: TRBD2; cdr3_length: 15; clone_size: .; cdr3_aa: CASSYSRGGPSEQYF; cdr3_nt: TGTGCCAGCAGTTACTCGCGGGGGGGCCCATCCGAGCAGTACTTC
j_call: TRBJ2-7; v_call: TRBV28; d_call: .; cdr3_length: 13; clone_size: .; cdr3_aa: CASSLRATYEQYF; cdr3_nt: TGTGCCAGCAGTCTCCGGGCGACCTACGAGCAGTACTTC
j_call: TRBJ2-7; v_call: TRBV11-2; d_call: TRBD2; cdr3_length: 15; clone_size: .; cdr3_aa: CASSPGLAVFYEQYF; cdr3_nt: TGTGCCAGCAGCCCGGGACTAGCGGTTTTCTACGAGCAGTACTTC
j_call: TRBJ1-5; v_call: TRBV10-3; d_call: .; cdr3_length: 14; clone_size: .; cdr3_aa: CAISDGLFNQPQHF; cdr3_nt: TGTGCCATCAGTGACGGACTCTTCAATCAGCCCCAGCATTTT
j_call: TRBJ2-1; v_call: TRBV10-2; d_call: TRBD2; cdr3_length: 15; clone_size: .; cdr3_aa: CASSEWGSGRGEQFF; cdr3_nt: TGCGCCAGCAGTGAGTGGGGTAGCGGGAGGGGTGAGCAGTTCTTC
j_call: TRBJ2-7; v_call: TRBV6-1; d_call: TRBD1; cdr3_length: 13; clone_size: .; cdr3_aa: CASLTGFPYEQYF; cdr3_nt: TGTGCCAGCTTGACAGGGTTCCCCTACGAGCAGTACTTC
j_call: TRBJ1-6; v_call: TRBV9; d_call: TRBD1; cdr3_length: 15; clone_size: .; cdr3_aa: CASRADQGADSPLHF; cdr3_nt: TGTGCCAGCAGGGCTGACCAGGGGGCAGATTCACCCCTCCACTTT
j_call: TRBJ1-2; v_call: TRBV5-1; d_call: .; cdr3_length: 13; clone_size: .; cdr3_aa: CASSLESRGGYTF; cdr3_nt: TGCGCCAGCAGCTTGGAATCGAGGGGTGGCTACACCTTC
j_call: TRBJ1-5; v_call: TRBV10-1; d_call: .; cdr3_length: 15; clone_size: .; cdr3_aa: CASSAGKGRNQPQHF; cdr3_nt: TGCGCCAGCAGCGCAGGGAAAGGGCGCAATCAGCCCCAGCATTTT
j_call: TRBJ1-2; v_call: TRBV27; d_call: .; cdr3_length: 13; clone_size: few; cdr3_aa: CASSFGANYGYTF; cdr3_nt: TGTGCCAGCAGTTTTGGGGCCAACTATGGCTACACCTTC
j_call: TRBJ2-7; v_call: TRBV5-6; d_call: .; cdr3_length: 13; clone_size: few; cdr3_aa: CASSLASSYEQYF; cdr3_nt: TGTGCCAGCAGCTTGGCATCCTCCTACGAGCAGTACTTC
j_call: TRBJ2-2; v_call: TRBV29-1; d_call: .; cdr3_length: 12; clone_size: .; cdr3_aa: CSGGLPTGELFF; cdr3_nt: TGCAGCGGTGGTCTACCCACCGGGGAGCTGTTTTTT
j_call: TRBJ1-4; v_call: TRBV6-6; d_call: .; cdr3_length: 14; clone_size: .; cdr3_aa: CASMDRVVNEKLFF; cdr3_nt: TGTGCCAGTATGGACCGGGTCGTTAATGAAAAACTGTTTTTT
j_call: TRBJ2-5; v_call: TRBV5-1; d_call: .; cdr3_length: 14; clone_size: few; cdr3_aa: CASSLGFEGETQYF; cdr3_nt: TGCGCCAGCAGCTTGGGCTTTGAGGGGGAGACCCAGTACTTC
j_call: TRBJ2-7; v_call: TRBV6-6; d_call: TRBD1; cdr3_length: 14; clone_size: .; cdr3_aa: CASTRDSTSYEQYF; cdr3_nt: TGTGCCAGCACCCGGGACAGCACATCATACGAGCAGTACTTC
j_call: TRBJ2-1; v_call: TRBV7-6; d_call: TRBD1; cdr3_length: 15; clone_size: .; cdr3_aa: CASSYGQGDYNEQFF; cdr3_nt: TGTGCCAGCAGCTACGGACAGGGGGACTACAATGAGCAGTTCTTC
j_call: TRBJ2-1; v_call: TRBV10-3; d_call: .; cdr3_length: 12; clone_size: few; cdr3_aa: CAAGQSYNEQFF; cdr3_nt: TGTGCCGCGGGACAGTCTTACAATGAGCAGTTCTTC
j_call: TRBJ1-4; v_call: TRBV9; d_call: .; cdr3_length: 13; clone_size: .; cdr3_aa: CASSVEGQEKLFF; cdr3_nt: TGTGCCAGCAGCGTAGAAGGACAGGAAAAACTGTTTTTT
j_call: TRBJ2-3; v_call: TRBV28; d_call: .; cdr3_length: 13; clone_size: .; cdr3_aa: CASSSGWADTQYF; cdr3_nt: TGTGCCAGCAGTTCAGGGTGGGCAGATACGCAGTATTTT
j_call: TRBJ2-2; v_call: TRBV29-1; d_call: .; cdr3_length: 13; clone_size: few; cdr3_aa: CSVEIMGAGELFF; cdr3_nt: TGCAGCGTTGAAATAATGGGGGCCGGGGAGCTGTTTTTT
j_call: TRBJ2-2; v_call: TRBV27; d_call: .; cdr3_length: 16; clone_size: .; cdr3_aa: CASSLGFRQHTGELFF; cdr3_nt: TGTGCCAGCAGTTTAGGGTTTAGACAGCATACCGGGGAGCTGTTTTTT
j_call: TRBJ2-7; v_call: TRBV30; d_call: .; cdr3_length: 13; clone_size: few; cdr3_aa: CAWSPGQASEQYF; cdr3_nt: TGTGCCTGGAGTCCCGGGCAGGCCTCGGAGCAGTACTTC
j_call: TRBJ2-7; v_call: TRBV7-2; d_call: .; cdr3_length: 15; clone_size: .; cdr3_aa: CASSRLWMSGYEQYF; cdr3_nt: TGTGCCAGCAGCCGCCTTTGGATGAGTGGCTACGAGCAGTACTTC
j_call: TRBJ2-7; v_call: TRBV11-3; d_call: .; cdr3_length: 13; clone_size: .; cdr3_aa: CASSYGRGNEQYF; cdr3_nt: TGTGCCAGCAGCTACGGTAGAGGGAACGAGCAGTACTTC
j_call: TRBJ1-5; v_call: TRBV6-6; d_call: .; cdr3_length: 15; clone_size: few; cdr3_aa: CASSYSPGPNQPQHF; cdr3_nt: TGTGCCAGCAGTTACTCTCCAGGACCCAATCAGCCCCAGCATTTT
j_call: TRBJ2-5; v_call: TRBV7-2; d_call: .; cdr3_length: 13; clone_size: .; cdr3_aa: CASSFPGQETQYF; cdr3_nt: TGTGCCAGCAGCTTCCCAGGTCAAGAGACCCAGTACTTC
j_call: TRBJ2-2; v_call: TRBV6-6; d_call: TRBD1; cdr3_length: 16; clone_size: few; cdr3_aa: CASSYPDRLLTGELFF; cdr3_nt: TGTGCCAGCAGTTACCCGGACAGGCTCCTCACCGGGGAGCTGTTTTTT
j_call: TRBJ2-3; v_call: TRBV5-1; d_call: TRBD2; cdr3_length: 15; clone_size: .; cdr3_aa: CASSRSGLSTDTQYF; cdr3_nt: TGCGCCAGCAGCCGTAGCGGGCTAAGCACAGATACGCAGTATTTT
j_call: TRBJ2-1; v_call: TRBV5-1; d_call: TRBD2; cdr3_length: 16; clone_size: .; cdr3_aa: CASSFGLAGPYNEQFF; cdr3_nt: TGCGCCAGCAGCTTCGGACTAGCGGGTCCCTACAATGAGCAGTTCTTC
j_call: TRBJ1-4; v_call: TRBV6-5; d_call: .; cdr3_length: 15; clone_size: .; cdr3_aa: CASSYGIDPNEKLFF; cdr3_nt: TGTGCCAGCAGTTACGGGATCGACCCAAATGAAAAACTGTTTTTT
j_call: TRBJ2-2; v_call: TRBV6-5; d_call: .; cdr3_length: 13; clone_size: .; cdr3_aa: CASSFQDTGELFF; cdr3_nt: TGTGCCAGCAGTTTCCAGGACACCGGGGAGCTGTTTTTT
j_call: TRBJ2-5; v_call: TRBV30; d_call: .; cdr3_length: 13; clone_size: .; cdr3_aa: CAWARVSQETQYF; cdr3_nt: TGTGCCTGGGCGCGGGTCTCCCAAGAGACCCAGTACTTC
j_call: TRBJ1-4; v_call: TRBV5-1; d_call: TRBD1; cdr3_length: 12; clone_size: .; cdr3_aa: CASRTGGEKLFF; cdr3_nt: TGCGCCAGCCGGACAGGGGGTGAAAAACTGTTTTTT
j_call: TRBJ2-7; v_call: TRBV19; d_call: TRBD1; cdr3_length: 15; clone_size: once; cdr3_aa: CASSEQGASPYEQYF; cdr3_nt: TGTGCCAGTAGCGAACAGGGGGCCTCTCCCTACGAGCAGTACTTC
j_call: TRBJ2-3; v_call: TRBV2; d_call: .; cdr3_length: 13; clone_size: .; cdr3_aa: CASSESGTDTQYF; cdr3_nt: TGTGCCAGCAGTGAAAGCGGCACAGATACGCAGTATTTT